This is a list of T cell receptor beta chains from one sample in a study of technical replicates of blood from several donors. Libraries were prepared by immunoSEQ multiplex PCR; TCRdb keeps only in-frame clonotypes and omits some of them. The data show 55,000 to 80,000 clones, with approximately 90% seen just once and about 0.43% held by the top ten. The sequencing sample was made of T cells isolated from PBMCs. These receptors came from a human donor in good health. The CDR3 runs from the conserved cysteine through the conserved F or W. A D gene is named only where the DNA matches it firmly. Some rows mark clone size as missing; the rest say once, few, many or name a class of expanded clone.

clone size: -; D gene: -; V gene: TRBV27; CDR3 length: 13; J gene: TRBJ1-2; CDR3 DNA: TGTGCCAGCAGTTTCAGTTCTAACTATGGCTACACCTTC; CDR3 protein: CASSFSSNYGYTF
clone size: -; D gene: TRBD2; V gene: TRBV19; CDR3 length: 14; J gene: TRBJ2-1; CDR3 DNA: TGTGCCAGTAGTATAACTAGCGGCTACAATGAGCAGTTCTTC; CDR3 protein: CASSITSGYNEQFF
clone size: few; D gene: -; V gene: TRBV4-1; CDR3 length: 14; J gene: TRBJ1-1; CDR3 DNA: TGCGCCAGCAGCCACAAGGGGAGGGACACTGAAGCTTTCTTT; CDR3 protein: CASSHKGRDTEAFF
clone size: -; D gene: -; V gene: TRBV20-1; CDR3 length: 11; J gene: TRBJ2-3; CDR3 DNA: TGCAGTGAAAGAAGGGGGAATACGCAGTATTTT; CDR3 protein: CSERRGNTQYF
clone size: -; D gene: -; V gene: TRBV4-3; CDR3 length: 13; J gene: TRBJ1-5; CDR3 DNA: TGCGCCAGCAGCCAGGGACAAGATCAGCCCCAGCATTTT; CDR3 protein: CASSQGQDQPQHF
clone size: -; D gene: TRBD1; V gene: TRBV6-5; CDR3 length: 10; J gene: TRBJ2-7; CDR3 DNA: TGTGCCAGTCAGGGGGACGAGCAGTACTTC; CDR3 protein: CASQGDEQYF
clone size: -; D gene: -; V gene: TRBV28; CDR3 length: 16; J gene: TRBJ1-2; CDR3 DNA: TGTGCCAGCAGTTTCCATTACTTACAGGGAAACTATGGCTACACCTTC; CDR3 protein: CASSFHYLQGNYGYTF
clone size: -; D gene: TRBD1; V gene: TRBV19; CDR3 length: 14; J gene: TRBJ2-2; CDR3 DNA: TGTGCCGGTCGGGGACAGGCGAACACCGGGGAGCTGTTTTTT; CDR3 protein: CAGRGQANTGELFF
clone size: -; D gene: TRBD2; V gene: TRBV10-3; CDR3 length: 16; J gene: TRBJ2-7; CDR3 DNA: TGTGCCATCAGTGAGTGGGGGGGGAGCGGGAGCTACGAGCAGTACTTC; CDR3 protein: CAISEWGGSGSYEQYF
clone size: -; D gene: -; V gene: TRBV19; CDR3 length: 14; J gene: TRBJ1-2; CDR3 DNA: TGTGCCAGTAGTACGGACAGTTCATACTATGGCTACACCTTC; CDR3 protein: CASSTDSSYYGYTF
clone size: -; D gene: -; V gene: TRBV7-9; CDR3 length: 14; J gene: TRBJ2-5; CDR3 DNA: TGTGCCAGCAGCTTAGGCGGGATGCAAGAGACCCAGTACTTC; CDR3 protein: CASSLGGMQETQYF